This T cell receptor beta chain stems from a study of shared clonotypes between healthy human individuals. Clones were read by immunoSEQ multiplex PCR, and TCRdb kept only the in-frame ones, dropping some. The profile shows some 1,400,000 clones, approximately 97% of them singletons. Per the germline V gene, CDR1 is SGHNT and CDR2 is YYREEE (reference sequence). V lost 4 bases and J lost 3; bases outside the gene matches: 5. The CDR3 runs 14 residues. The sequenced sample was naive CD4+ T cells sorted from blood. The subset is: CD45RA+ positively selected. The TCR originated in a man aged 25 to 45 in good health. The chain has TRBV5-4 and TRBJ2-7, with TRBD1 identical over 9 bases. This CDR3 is CASSTGTGLYEQYF. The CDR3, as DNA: TGTGCCAGCAGCACCGGGACAGGGCTCTACGAGCAGTACTTC. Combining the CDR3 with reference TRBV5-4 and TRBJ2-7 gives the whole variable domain ETGVTQSPTHLIKTRGQQVTLRCSSQSGHNTVSWYQQALGQGPQFIFQYYREEENGRGNFPPRFSGLQFPNYSSELNVNALELDDSALYLCASSTGTGLYEQYFGPGTRLTVT.